This entry features one T cell receptor beta chain sequence. This specimen belongs to a study of blood T cell repertoires in COVID-19. At the level of the study: Whether acute or convalescent, the COVID-19 samples came from the United States, Italy and Spain. The analysed material was cDNA or gDNA that came from T cells, B-cell-depleted T cells, or PBMCs.

V lost 6 bases and J 6 bases, leaving 15 bases between the germline ends. The germline gives CDR1 PRHDT, CDR2 FYEKMQ (reference sequence). The length of the CDR3 is 14 residues. In the original workflow: The assay estimated nucleated cells by amplifying reference gene primers. Clones were read by immunoSEQ multiplex PCR, and TCRdb kept only the in-frame ones, dropping some. V, J and clone size reflect that table, while D and trimming were determined from the DNA. The sample lists fewer than 150,000 clones, roughly 90% occurring once. The sequenced material came from peripheral blood. The TCR was taken from a man in his fifties or sixties with active or convalescent COVID-19. V and J are TRBV13 and TRBJ1-5; D unresolved. The CDR3 sequence is CASSTQPGSQPQHF. As DNA, the CDR3 is TGTGCCAGCAGTACTCAACCAGGATCTCAGCCCCAGCATTTT.